A selection of T cell receptor beta chains follows, all from one sample in a study of blood T cells in healthy people across ages. MiXCR, run by TCRdb on the 5' RACE reads, gives a single entry per CDR3 protein. The sample has 800,000 or so distinct CDR3 sequences; 62% are singletons. The specimen was blood. These receptors originate from a young man in good health. Both conserved end residues are part of each CDR3. The D gene is left open where the match is weak. Size values are once, few and many counts, or a class for expanded clones, and some rows have none.

D	V	size	J	CDR3	DNA
NA	TRBV28	NA	TRBJ1-1	CASRYSNTEAFF	TGTGCCAGCAGATACAGTAACACTGAAGCTTTCTTT
TRBD1	TRBV4-3	NA	TRBJ1-1	CASSQLQQGFRTEAFF	TGCGCCAGCAGCCAGCTTCAACAGGGGTTTCGGACTGAAGCTTTCTTT
NA	TRBV5-1	NA	TRBJ2-7	CAGSLAKSGTDEQYF	TGCGCCGGCAGCTTGGCCAAATCTGGGACCGACGAGCAGTACTTC
TRBD1	TRBV27	few	TRBJ2-7	CASSSNRGYEQYF	TGTGCCAGCAGTTCAAACAGGGGTTACGAGCAGTACTTC
TRBD2	TRBV9	few	TRBJ2-7	CASSPLRLAGGTYEQYF	TGTGCCAGCAGCCCCCTGCGACTAGCGGGGGGCACCTACGAGCAGTACTTC
TRBD1	TRBV28	NA	TRBJ2-7	CASSSGTESYEQYF	TGTGCCAGCAGCTCTGGGACAGAGTCCTACGAGCAGTACTTC
NA	TRBV7-2	few	TRBJ2-7	CASSFRVGEQYF	TGTGCCAGCAGCTTCAGAGTCGGCGAGCAGTACTTC
TRBD2	TRBV7-3	NA	TRBJ2-1	CASSLWLAGDNEQFF	TGTGCCAGCAGCTTATGGCTAGCGGGGGACAATGAGCAGTTCTTC
NA	TRBV7-3	NA	TRBJ2-1	CASSALQGESYDEQFF	TGTGCCAGCAGCGCCCTACAGGGTGAATCCTACGATGAGCAGTTCTTC
NA	TRBV12-3/TRBV12-4	few	TRBJ2-7	CASSTRRPGLYF	TGTGCCAGCAGTACACGGCGACCGGGGTTGTACTTC
NA	TRBV20-1	NA	TRBJ2-4	CSTYTGVYNEQYF	TGCAGTACGTACACCGGGGTCTACAATGAGCAGTACTTC
NA	TRBV14	NA	TRBJ2-7	CASNQVGISYEQYF	TGTGCCAGCAACCAAGTGGGAATCTCCTACGAGCAGTACTTC
NA	TRBV6-1	NA	TRBJ2-4	CASSGQEGAKNIQYF	TGTGCCAGCAGTGGACAGGAGGGAGCCAAAAACATTCAGTACTTC
NA	TRBV28	NA	TRBJ2-5	CASSFKQGFQETQYF	TGTGCCAGCAGTTTTAAACAGGGATTCCAAGAGACCCAGTACTTC
NA	TRBV9	NA	TRBJ2-3	CASSIITDTQYF	TGTGCCAGCAGTATTATCACAGATACGCAGTATTTT
NA	TRBV6-5	NA	TRBJ2-5	CASSRVYTGIGETQYF	TGTGCCAGCAGCCGAGTCTATACAGGGATCGGTGAGACCCAGTACTTC
NA	TRBV11-1	NA	TRBJ2-6	CASSLYTGANVLTF	TGTGCCAGCAGCCTATACACCGGGGCCAACGTCCTGACTTTC
NA	TRBV4-2	NA	TRBJ2-1	CASSQEREQFF	TGTGCCAGCAGCCAAGAGAGGGAGCAGTTCTTC
NA	TRBV20-1	many	TRBJ1-6	CSARENGGSNNSPLHF	TGCAGTGCTAGAGAAAACGGGGGCTCGAATAATTCACCCCTCCACTTT
TRBD1	TRBV7-2	few	TRBJ2-6	CASSSGQLPSGANVLTF	TGTGCCAGCAGCTCGGGACAGCTACCCTCTGGGGCCAACGTCCTGACTTTC
TRBD2	TRBV9	NA	TRBJ2-1	CASSVEIFAGGENNEQFF	TGTGCCAGCAGCGTAGAAATTTTCGCGGGGGGAGAGAACAATGAGCAGTTCTTC
NA	TRBV29-1	once	TRBJ2-1	CSAPGGPSSYNEQFF	TGCAGCGCCCCAGGGGGGCCGAGCTCCTACAATGAGCAGTTCTTC
TRBD1	TRBV6-6	NA	TRBJ2-2	CASTLDRENTGELFF	TGTGCCAGCACCCTGGACAGGGAGAACACCGGGGAGCTGTTTTTT
TRBD2	TRBV9	NA	TRBJ2-3	CASSILAGQGTDTQYF	TGTGCCAGCAGCATTCTAGCGGGGCAGGGCACAGATACGCAGTATTTT
NA	TRBV7-9	NA	TRBJ2-5	CASSTVGGTQYF	TGTGCCAGCAGCACAGTTGGGGGTACCCAGTACTTC
TRBD2	TRBV7-2	NA	TRBJ2-1	CASSRRTSGGREQFF	TGTGCCAGCAGCCGTAGGACTAGCGGGGGGCGGGAGCAGTTCTTC
NA	TRBV24-1	NA	TRBJ2-1	CATSDLRGSYNEQFF	TGTGCCACCAGTGATTTGAGGGGCTCCTACAATGAGCAGTTCTTC
TRBD2	TRBV24-1	few	TRBJ2-3	CATSDPGGSGGARDTQYF	TGTGCCACCAGTGATCCTGGGGGTAGCGGGGGGGCAAGGGATACGCAGTATTTT
NA	TRBV2	once	TRBJ2-1	CASEADYNEQFF	TGTGCCAGCGAGGCGGATTACAATGAGCAGTTCTTC
TRBD1	TRBV6-6	NA	TRBJ2-3	CASSSTGKTDTQYF	TGTGCCAGCAGTTCGACAGGGAAGACAGATACGCAGTATTTT
TRBD2	TRBV12-3/TRBV12-4	NA	TRBJ2-3	CASSLGLAGRSTDTQYF	TGTGCCAGCAGTTTAGGGCTAGCGGGGAGGAGCACAGATACGCAGTATTTT